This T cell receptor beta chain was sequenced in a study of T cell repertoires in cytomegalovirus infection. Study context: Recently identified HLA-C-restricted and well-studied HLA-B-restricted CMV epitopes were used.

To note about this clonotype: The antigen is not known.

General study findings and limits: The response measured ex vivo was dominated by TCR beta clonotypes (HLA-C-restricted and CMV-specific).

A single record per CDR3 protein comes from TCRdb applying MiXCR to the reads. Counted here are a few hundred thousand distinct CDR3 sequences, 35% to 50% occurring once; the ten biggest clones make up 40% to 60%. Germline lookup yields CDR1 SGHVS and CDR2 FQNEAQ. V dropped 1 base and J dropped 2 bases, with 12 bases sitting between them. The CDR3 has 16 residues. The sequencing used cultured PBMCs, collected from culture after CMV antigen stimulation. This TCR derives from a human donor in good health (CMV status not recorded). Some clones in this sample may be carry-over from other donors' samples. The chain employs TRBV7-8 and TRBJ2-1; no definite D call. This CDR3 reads CASSLVGEYPYNEQFF. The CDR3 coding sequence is TGTGCCAGCAGCTTAGTCGGCGAGTATCCCTACAATGAGCAGTTCTTC.